The 20 T cell receptor beta chains presented below share a single source sample, sequenced in a study of vaccination effects on CD4 cells after COVID-19. After expansion with viral peptide pools in the ViraFEST assay, antigen-specific CD4+ T cells were sequenced. Cultured cells yielded isolated CD4+ T cells after around 10 days. Having tested negative for nucleocapsid antibodies, the vaccine recipients showed no prior SARS-CoV-2 infection. The table came from immunoSEQ multiplex PCR; TCRdb's copy has only in-frame clones and leaves some out. The sample records approximately 30,000 clones, 72% being singletons. Their cognate antigens are unknown. Specimen: CD4+ T cells from PBMCs cultured with SARS-CoV-2 spike peptides, collected before COVID-19 vaccination. These receptor sequences come from a human donor who received a COVID-19 vaccine.

The chain is built from TRBV19 and TRBJ1-3; tentative D call: TRBD1 (5 bases). Germline V gene lookup returns CDR1 LNHDA and CDR2 SQIVND (reference sequence). V was shortened by 1 base and J by 2 bases, with 15 bases between the two germline ends. This CDR3 has 17 amino acids. The CDR3 region is CASSIALGRYTGNTIYF. The CDR3 DNA reads TGTGCCAGTAGTATAGCTCTGGGACGGTACACTGGAAACACCATATATTTT.

The gene calls are TRBV30 and TRBJ2-5; D gene uncertain. Germline loops: CDR1 GTSNPN, CDR2 SVGIG (reference sequence). Between the trimmed V and J ends, which lost 2 bases and 0 bases, there was a span of 10 bases. The CDR3 sequence is 14 residues long. CDR3 loop: CAWSSVGHQETQYF. DNA for the CDR3: TGTGCCTGGAGTTCGGTGGGCCACCAAGAGACCCAGTACTTC.

This clone was detected only a few times. The chain joins TRBV6-5 to TRBJ2-2, with 9 positions matching TRBD1. The CDR3 contains 15 residues. Germline V gene lookup returns CDR1 MNHEY and CDR2 SVGAGI. J gave up 4 bases and V 6 bases, and 6 bases lay outside the gene matches. The DNA for the CDR3 is TGTGCCAGCAGGTCACAGGGGGCGATCACCGGGGAGCTGTTTTTT. The encoded protein is CASRSQGAITGELFF.

CDR3 in amino acids: CAWSVKGYGYGYTF. The DNA for the CDR3 is TGTGCCTGGAGTGTAAAAGGGTACGGCTATGGCTACACCTTC. This chain links TRBV30 with TRBJ1-2; the D is unclear. The V and J ends lost 0 bases and 4 bases respectively, with 12 bases between them. From germline, CDR1 is GTSNPN and CDR2 SVGIG (reference sequence). The CDR3 consists of 14 residues. Drawing the rest from reference TRBV30 and TRBJ1-2, the complete variable domain is SQTIHQWPATLVQPVGSPLSLECTVEGTSNPNLYWYRQAAGRGLQLLFYSVGIGQISSEVPQNLSASRPQDRQFILSSKKLLLSDSGFYLCAWSVKGYGYGYTFGSGTRLTVV.

The V and J genes are TRBV18 and TRBJ2-5; D may be TRBD1 or TRBD2 (6 bases each). The V end was cut by 5 bases, the J end by 5 bases, with 12 bases between. The CDR3 covers 13 residues. Germline V lookup: CDR1 KGHSH, CDR2 LQKENI. The CDR3 reads CASSRGGSETQYF. The CDR3 nucleotides are TGTGCCAGCTCAAGAGGGGGGTCTGAGACCCAGTACTTC.

V gene TRBV6-5 combines with J gene TRBJ2-1; TRBD2 matches at 9 bases. V lost 3 bases to trimming and J lost 4 bases; unmatched junction nucleotides: 4. CDR3 length: 15 amino acids. Per germline, CDR1 MNHEY and CDR2 SVGAGI. Here the CDR3 reads CASSYDSGGYNEQFF. The CDR3 coding sequence is TGTGCCAGCAGTTATGATAGCGGGGGATACAATGAGCAGTTCTTC.

The chain recombines TRBV14 with TRBJ2-3, with D hard to call. Trimming stripped 2 bases from V and 0 bases from J, with 18 bases between. The germline V gene has CDR1 SGHDN and CDR2 FVKESK. The CDR3 extends over 18 amino acids. The CDR3 here is CASSQTLLQLRSTDTQYF. Written as DNA, the CDR3 is TGTGCCAGCAGCCAAACCCTACTACAGCTACGGAGCACAGATACGCAGTATTTT.

The chain links TRBV6-2 or TRBV6-3 to TRBJ1-3; D is unclear. This CDR3 has 15 amino acids. The V and J ends lost 6 bases and 2 bases respectively, with 14 bases between them. Germline V gives CDR1 MNHEY, CDR2 SVGEGT. The CDR3 region is CASSPAGIPGNTIYF. The CDR3 DNA reads TGTGCCAGCAGCCCCGCGGGAATCCCTGGAAACACCATATATTTT.

This clone occurred a few times. The V gene is TRBV19, the J gene TRBJ1-1; 9 bases match TRBD1. V trimming: 5 bases; J trimming: 11 bases; junction bases outside the gene matches: 15. The CDR3 is made up of 15 amino acids. Germline V gene sequence: CDR1 LNHDA, CDR2 SQIVND (reference sequence). This CDR3 reads CASSDNGQGRRGAFF. In nucleotides, the CDR3 is TGTGCCAGTAGTGACAACGGACAGGGGCGTAGGGGGGCTTTCTTT. Full variable domain (remainder filled in from reference TRBV19 and TRBJ1-1): DGGITQSPKYLFRKEGQNVTLSCEQNLNHDAMYWYRQDPGQGLRLIYYSQIVNDFQKGDIAEGYSVSREKKESFPLTVTSAQKNPTAFYLCASSDNGQGRRGAFFGQGTRLTVV.

The V gene is TRBV7-9, the J gene TRBJ2-1; 7 positions match TRBD2. V dropped 1 base and J dropped 4; count of bases not matched to a gene: 4. CDR1 is SEHNR and CDR2 is FQNEAQ in the germline V gene (reference sequence). The CDR3 is made up of 15 amino acids. The CDR3 protein is CASSLGGSVYNEQFF. The CDR3 DNA sequence: TGTGCCAGCAGCTTAGGCGGGAGTGTTTACAATGAGCAGTTCTTC.

A single count supports this clone. This rearrangement joins TRBV6-2 or TRBV6-3 to TRBJ2-7; the D is unclear. The CDR3 spans 12 residues. The V and J ends lost 5 bases and 3 bases respectively, with 8 bases between them. In germline, CDR1 is MNHEY, CDR2 SVGEGT. DNA for the CDR3: TGTGCCAGCAGTACCACTCGCTACGAGCAGTACTTC. Its protein is CASSTTRYEQYF.

This clone came up once. This chain uses TRBV5-1 with TRBJ2-3, with 10 bases identical to TRBD2. The CDR3 sequence is 15 residues long. Trimming at V came to 0 bases and at J to 4 bases, leaving 2 bases not matched to a gene. Germline CDR1 reads SGHRS; CDR2 reads YFSETQ. CDR3 in amino acids: CASSLVSGGPDTQYF. The CDR3 coding sequence is TGCGCCAGCAGCTTGGTTAGCGGGGGGCCAGATACGCAGTATTTT.

The genes are TRBV6-5 and TRBJ2-1, with TRBD1 identical over 9 bases. With V trimmed by 6 bases and J by 2 bases, 5 bases remained unmatched. This CDR3 has 15 amino acids. Germline assignment: CDR1 MNHEY and CDR2 SVGAGI. CDR3 DNA: TGTGCCAGCAGCACGGGACAGGGTCCCTACAATGAGCAGTTCTTC. This sequence encodes CASSTGQGPYNEQFF.

In its sample, this clone was seen once. The V and J genes are TRBV6-2 or TRBV6-3 and TRBJ1-3; TRBD1 agrees at 7 bases. Germline values: CDR1 MNHEY, CDR2 SVGEGT. V dropped 5 bases and J dropped 0; count of bases not matched to a gene: 16. The CDR3 consists of 19 residues. The CDR3 DNA follows: TGTGCCAGCAGTCGTGACTCTCGGACAGGAAACTTCTCTGGAAACACCATATATTTT. This gives the protein CASSRDSRTGNFSGNTIYF.

The gene calls are TRBV13 and TRBJ1-2; D possibly corresponds to TRBD1 (6 bases). Germline V gene data show CDR1 as PRHDT and CDR2 as FYEKMQ (reference sequence). The CDR3 has 14 amino acids. V shed 2 bases and J shed 3 bases, with 10 bases lying between them. CDR3 in DNA: TGTGCCAGCAGCTTATTTCCAGGGGACTATGGCTACACCTTC. Its translation: CASSLFPGDYGYTF. The variable domain in full, with the rest retrieved from reference TRBV13 and TRBJ1-2, is AAGVIQSPRHLIKEKRETATLKCYPIPRHDTVYWYQQGPGQDPQFLISFYEKMQSDKGSIPDRFSAQQFSDYHSELNMSSLELGDSALYFCASSLFPGDYGYTFGSGTRLTVV.

The V call is TRBV9, the J call TRBJ2-3; 9 nucleotides align to TRBD2. The CDR3 length is 19 residues. Trimming took 1 base from V and 0 from J; bases not matched to a gene: 12. Germline loops: CDR1 SGDLS, CDR2 YYNGEE. This chain's CDR3 is CASSVMAGGPVISTDTQYF. CDR3 nucleotides: TGTGCCAGCAGCGTAATGGCGGGGGGGCCAGTAATCAGCACAGATACGCAGTATTTT.

This chain links TRBV6-1 with TRBJ2-1; possible D gene TRBD1, 5 bases. This CDR3 is built from 15 residues. The germline V and J ends were trimmed by 2 bases and 5 bases, with 13 bases remaining between them. Germline CDR1 MNHNS, CDR2 SASEGT. As DNA, the CDR3 is TGTGCCAGCAGTGAAATCTGGGGCGCGGACAATGAGCAGTTCTTC. Its protein product is CASSEIWGADNEQFF.

This clone was observed once. The chain recombines TRBV3-1 (or the pseudogene TRBV3-2) with TRBJ1-1, with D perhaps matching TRBD1 (5 bases). The germline CDR1 and CDR2 sequences are LGHDT and YNNKEL (reference sequence). The CDR3 is made up of 15 amino acids. V shed 4 bases and J shed 3 bases, with 15 bases lying between them. Here the CDR3 DNA reads TGTGCCAGCAGCCGTGGCTCAGGGTGGGACACTGAAGCTTTCTTT. Encoded protein: CASSRGSGWDTEAFF.

V and J are TRBV27 and TRBJ1-6, with D possibly being TRBD1 (6 bases). V dropped 1 base and J dropped 10 bases, with 11 bases sitting between them. The CDR3 contains 14 residues. Looked up from germline, CDR1 is MNHEY and CDR2 is SMNVEV (reference sequence). The CDR3 sequence is CASSLYLGASPLHF. For the CDR3, the DNA is TGTGCCAGCAGTTTATATCTGGGGGCCTCACCCCTCCACTTT.

This clone was recorded a few times. The genes are TRBV5-6 and TRBJ1-2; D is unresolved. CDR1 SGHDT and CDR2 YYEEEE come from the germline V gene. CDR3 length equals 12 residues. Trimming took 4 bases from V and 3 from J, leaving 7 bases between them. CDR3 residues: CASSGLYYGYTF. The DNA for the CDR3 is TGTGCCAGCAGCGGGCTGTACTATGGCTACACCTTC.